This TCR beta chain was captured in a study of blood T cell repertoires in COVID-19 (dated by TCRdb to 2019 to 2021). Study-wide context: The collaborator samples originated in the United States, Italy and Spain and spanned the acute and convalescent phases of COVID-19. A freely available public database, intended as a resource for researchers studying the immune response to SARS-CoV-2, is where the repertoires were released. Sample metadata almost always included a de-identified subject ID, COVID-19 status, age in years and sex. Subjects who had been exposed to COVID-19, were actively infected with it, or had recovered from it provided the deeply sampled blood TCRbeta repertoires that made up the dataset. The prospective study material was composed of cDNA or gDNA derived from T cells, B-cell-depleted T cells, or PBMCs. The samples were drawn from the first 160 participants of the ongoing ImmuneRACE study and from more than 1,000 subjects provided by 6 global collaborators. Where available, HLA class I and class II types were obtained from metadata supplied by the sample provider rather than from assay-based typing.

V loses 1 base of germline sequence and J loses 2 bases, and the interval between the two ends is 11 bases. The germline V gene gives CDR1 as LGHNA and CDR2 as YSLEER. Reading from cysteine to phenylalanine, the CDR3 counts 15 amino acids. The DNA shown is the 45-base CDR3, in frame from base 1. TCRbeta CDR3 regions were amplified from genomic DNA using the immunoSEQ Assay, a bias-controlled multiplex PCR. The study's processing was this. Within the assay, amplification of reference gene primers was used to estimate how many nucleated cells each sample contained. To quantify the absolute abundance of each unique TCRbeta CDR3 rearrangement, sequence reads were collapsed and filtered. Productive Simpson clonality was computed per sample as the square root of Simpson's diversity index over productive rearrangements. TCRdb obtained this table from immuneACCESS and retained in-frame rearrangements with V and J assigned. These tables miss some clones; where compared with another copy, unresolved V genes account for less than half of the shortfall, and the remainder is unexplained. That table supplies the V and J calls and clone size; D and trimming were determined from the DNA. Present in this sample are 160,000 or so clones, 82% of which were seen just once. Together, the top ten hold roughly 9% of the sample.

As regards this clone: Its target antigen remains unknown. The record has no base qualities; no much larger clone is one base away.

Paper-wide results and their limitations: How much clinical and demographic metadata was included differed by source and by participant, and the metadata was provided uncurated.

Each collaborating institution followed its own protocols to collect whole blood in K2EDTA tubes. For TCRbeta analysis, collaborator samples were shipped as frozen whole blood, as isolated PBMCs, or as DNA extracted from either sample type. The receptor was derived from a woman in her sixties or seventies with acute or convalescent COVID-19. What was sequenced was peripheral blood. The chain was built from TRBV4-3 and TRBJ1-2; the D gene cannot be named for sure. At the DNA level, the sequence is TGCGCCAGCAGCCAAGTAGCGGACCGCAACTATGGCTACACCTTC. It is translated as CASSQVADRNYGYTF.